Listed here is a single T cell receptor (beta chain). This clone appeared once. Its antigen is unknown. No much larger clone exists at a distance of one base, and base qualities are not known. This sample stems from a study of blood T cell repertoires in COVID-19 (TCRdb year 2020). Context from the whole study: Samples covering the acute and convalescent phases of COVID-19 were provided by collaborators in the United States, Italy and Spain. HLA class I and class II types, where available, came from metadata supplied by the sample provider rather than from assay-based typing. Subjects who had been exposed to COVID-19, were actively infected with it, or had recovered from it provided the deeply sampled blood TCRbeta repertoires that made up the dataset. The repertoires were released in a freely available public database intended as a resource for research on the immune response to SARS-CoV-2. The material from the prospective study consisted of cDNA or gDNA derived from T cells, B-cell-depleted T cells, or PBMCs. Samples were obtained from the ongoing ImmuneRACE study (first 160 participants) and from about 1,300 subjects provided by 6 global collaborators. The sample metadata nearly always contained a de-identified subject ID, COVID-19 status, age in years and sex.

TCRbeta CDR3 regions were amplified from genomic DNA using the immunoSEQ Assay, a bias-controlled multiplex PCR. As for the original processing: Within the assay, amplification of reference gene primers was used to estimate how many nucleated cells each sample contained. Sequence reads were collapsed and filtered to measure the absolute abundance of every unique TCRbeta CDR3 rearrangement. Productive Simpson clonality was computed per sample as the square root of Simpson's diversity index over productive rearrangements. Sourced from immuneACCESS, this table was stored by TCRdb with only in-frame sequences that have V and J called. A share of the clones is absent; for the studies checked, an unresolved V gene accounts for under half, and the remainder has no known explanation. V, J and clone size are taken as reported in that table, and D and trimming were inferred from the DNA itself. Within this sample are over 200,000 clones, with 88% of them counted one time only. Together, the top ten hold 0.75% to 1% of the sample.

Samples from volunteer blood donors who had recovered from COVID-19 were contributed by a second Seattle source. The collaborating institutions used their own protocols to collect whole blood in K2EDTA tubes. For TCRbeta analysis, collaborators shipped samples as frozen whole blood, isolated PBMCs, or DNA extracted from either of those sample types. What the authors observed across the whole study: Clinical and demographic metadata were provided uncurated, with the amount varying by source and participant.

CDR1 and CDR2 are read off the germline V gene as MGHRA and YSYEKL. V lost 0 bases and J lost 4 bases; the stretch between them is 12 bases long. The CDR3 measures 15 amino acids from cysteine to phenylalanine. The retained sequence is limited to the CDR3, 45 bases, with the frame set at the first base. The chain is encoded by TRBV4-1 joined to TRBJ1-2, and TRBD1 may be the D gene, going by 6 matching bases. The sequencing sample was made of peripheral blood. The TCR comes from a woman in her thirties or forties who had recovered from COVID-19. The bases are TGCGCCAGCAGCCAAGAGCGGTTGGACAGCTATGGCTACACCTTC. This encodes CASSQERLDSYGYTF.